The source of this TCR beta chain is a study of T cells expressing NK-cell markers. Germline CDR1 is MNHEY and CDR2 is SMNVEV (reference sequence). The CDR3 has 19 amino acids. TCR beta cDNA was generated via 5'RACE template switching incorporating UMIs. TCRdb processed the 5' RACE reads again and assigns one entry to each CDR3 protein, with no DNA. Its table records approximately 550,000 distinct CDR3 sequences. The receptor was derived from a young man in good health. The chain links TRBV27 to TRBJ2-3; TCRdb calls TRBD1, which cannot be checked without DNA. Sequencing used blood T cells: a sorted CD56 or NKG2C T cell subset, CD4+ or CD8+ T cells, or bulk PBMC T cells (not recorded which). The CDR3 sequence: CASSSSGQGVGMITDTQYF.